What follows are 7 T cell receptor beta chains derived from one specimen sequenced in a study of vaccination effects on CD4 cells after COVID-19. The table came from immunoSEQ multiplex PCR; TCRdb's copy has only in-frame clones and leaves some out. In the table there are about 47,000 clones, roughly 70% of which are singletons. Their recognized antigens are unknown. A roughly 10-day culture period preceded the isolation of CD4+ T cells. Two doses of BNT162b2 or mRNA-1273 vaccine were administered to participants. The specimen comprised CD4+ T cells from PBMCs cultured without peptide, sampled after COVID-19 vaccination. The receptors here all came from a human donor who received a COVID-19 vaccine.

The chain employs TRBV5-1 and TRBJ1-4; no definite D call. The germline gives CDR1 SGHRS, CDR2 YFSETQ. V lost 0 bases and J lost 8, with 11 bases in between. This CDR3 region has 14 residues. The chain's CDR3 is CASSLGITREKLFF. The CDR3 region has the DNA TGCGCCAGCAGCTTGGGGATCACAAGGGAAAAACTGTTTTTT.

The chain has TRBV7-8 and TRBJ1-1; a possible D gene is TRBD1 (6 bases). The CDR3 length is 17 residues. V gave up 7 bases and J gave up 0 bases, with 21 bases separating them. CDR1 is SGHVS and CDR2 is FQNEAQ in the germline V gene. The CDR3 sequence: CASNVGGARRVNTEAFF. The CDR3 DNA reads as TGTGCCAGCAACGTCGGGGGGGCGAGGCGGGTGAACACTGAAGCTTTCTTT. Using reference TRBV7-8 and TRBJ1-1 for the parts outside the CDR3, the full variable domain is GAGVSQSPRYKVAKRGQDVALRCDPISGHVSLFWYQQALGQGPEFLTYFQNEAQLDKSGLPSDRFFAERPEGSVSTLKIQRTQQEDSAVYLCASNVGGARRVNTEAFFGQGTRLTVV.

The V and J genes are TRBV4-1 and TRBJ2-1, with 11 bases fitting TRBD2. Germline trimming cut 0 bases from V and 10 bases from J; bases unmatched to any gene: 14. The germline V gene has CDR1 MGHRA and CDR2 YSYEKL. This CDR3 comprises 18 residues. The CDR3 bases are TGCGCCAGCAGCCAAGAGTTACGGCTAGCGGGGGGATCGCGGGAGCAGTTCTTC. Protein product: CASSQELRLAGGSREQFF.

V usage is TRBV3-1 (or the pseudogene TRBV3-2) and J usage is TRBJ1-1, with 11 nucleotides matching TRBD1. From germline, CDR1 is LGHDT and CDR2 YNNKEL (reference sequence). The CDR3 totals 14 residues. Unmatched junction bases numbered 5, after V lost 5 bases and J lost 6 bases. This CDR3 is CASSVRDRGAEAFF. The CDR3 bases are TGTGCCAGCAGCGTTCGGGACAGGGGGGCTGAAGCTTTCTTT.

The CDR3: CASKREGSYEQYF. CDR3 nucleotide sequence: TGTGCCAGCAAGCGGGAGGGTTCCTACGAGCAGTACTTC. The V call is TRBV27, the J call TRBJ2-7, with 10 nucleotides matching TRBD2. Germline lookup yields CDR1 MNHEY and CDR2 SMNVEV (reference sequence). Trimming took 7 bases from V and 1 from J; bases not matched to a gene: 1. This CDR3 region has 13 residues.

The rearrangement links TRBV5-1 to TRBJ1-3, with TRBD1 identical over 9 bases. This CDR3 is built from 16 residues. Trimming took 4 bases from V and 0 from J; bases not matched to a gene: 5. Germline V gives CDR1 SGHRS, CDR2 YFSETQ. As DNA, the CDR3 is TGCGCCAGCAGCCCGGGACAGGGAGACTCTGGAAACACCATATATTTT. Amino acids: CASSPGQGDSGNTIYF.

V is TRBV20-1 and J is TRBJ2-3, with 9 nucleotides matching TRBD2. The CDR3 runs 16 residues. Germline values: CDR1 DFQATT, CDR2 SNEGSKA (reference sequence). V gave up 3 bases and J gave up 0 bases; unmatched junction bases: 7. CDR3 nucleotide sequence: TGCAGTGCTAGTCCCAGCGGGGGGCCTAGCACAGATACGCAGTATTTT. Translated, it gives CSASPSGGPSTDTQYF.